The rows below give T cell receptor beta chains drawn from one sample of a study of shared clonotypes between healthy human individuals. Profiling relied on immunoSEQ multiplex PCR, and the TCRdb table lists in-frame clones only, not all of them. The data hold approximately 1.9 million clones, with roughly 95% observed a single time. Sequenced: naive CD8+ T cells from PBMCs. Receptors originate from a man aged 18 to 35 in good health. Some clones in this sample may be carry-over from other donors' samples. Each CDR3 is given with its conserved first and last residue. The order of the fields is clone size, J gene, D gene, V gene, CDR3 protein, CDR3 DNA. The D gene is left open where the match is weak. The size of a clone is reported for some rows only, either as once, few or many, or as a class for expanded clones.

>once|TRBJ2-7|TRBD1|TRBV28
CASSLWGQGVSDGHEQYF
TGTGCCAGCAGTCTCTGGGGTCAGGGGGTGAGTGATGGTCACGAGCAGTACTTC
>NA|TRBJ2-5|NA|TRBV11-2
CASSLGLLLQETQYF
TGTGCCAGCAGCTTAGGACTTTTACTCCAAGAGACCCAGTACTTC
>NA|TRBJ1-4|NA|TRBV11-3
CASSQGRGQGRKKLFF
TGTGCCAGCAGCCAGGGGCGGGGGCAGGGTCGGAAAAAACTGTTTTTT
>NA|TRBJ2-3|TRBD2|TRBV4-1
CASSQIPGGADTQYF
TGCGCCAGCAGCCAAATCCCGGGAGGGGCAGATACGCAGTATTTT
>NA|TRBJ1-2|TRBD1|TRBV29-1
CSVAQGYGYGYTF
TGCAGCGTGGCACAGGGGTACGGCTATGGCTACACCTTC
>NA|TRBJ2-7|NA|TRBV4-1
CASSQAAGTYEQYF
TGCGCCAGCAGCCAAGCGGCAGGGACCTACGAGCAGTACTTC
>once|TRBJ2-3|NA|TRBV29-1
CSVPLPSTDTQYF
TGCAGCGTTCCCCTCCCAAGTACAGATACGCAGTATTTT
>once|TRBJ1-2|NA|TRBV30
CAWSPGVDGYTF
TGTGCCTGGAGTCCGGGCGTGGATGGCTACACCTTC
>NA|TRBJ2-2|NA|TRBV27
CASSLFRDGTGELFF
TGTGCCAGCAGTTTATTCAGGGACGGCACCGGGGAGCTGTTTTTT
>NA|TRBJ2-7|NA|TRBV5-6
CASSLREGYEQYF
TGTGCCAGCAGCTTGCGAGAAGGGTACGAGCAGTACTTC
>NA|TRBJ2-7|NA|TRBV9
CASSEGGETTTYEQYF
TGTGCCAGCAGCGAGGGGGGGGAAACGACCACCTACGAGCAGTACTTC
>NA|TRBJ2-3|NA|TRBV4-2
CASSQGRGDPQYF
TGTGCCAGCAGCCAAGGGCGGGGAGACCCGCAGTATTTT
>NA|TRBJ2-1|TRBD2|TRBV6-1
CASSGGTRLGNEQFF
TGTGCCAGCAGTGGCGGGACTAGGCTTGGCAATGAGCAGTTCTTC
>once|TRBJ1-3|NA|TRBV19
CASLQVAGSGNTIYF
TGTGCCAGCCTTCAAGTCGCGGGCTCTGGAAACACCATATATTTT
>NA|TRBJ2-7|NA|TRBV28
CASSLYRRREQYF
TGTGCCAGCAGTTTATATCGGAGGCGGGAGCAGTACTTC